Shown below are 2 T cell receptor beta chains from a single sample sequenced in a study of T-cell reconstitution after alpha-beta-depleted transplantation in children. Preparation of the TCRbeta library was carried out with unique molecular identifiers. TCRdb re-called the PCR reads through MiXCR, storing one row per CDR3 protein. There are 580,000 or so distinct CDR3 sequences in the sample; more than 20% occur only once, and 13% to 15% lies in the top ten. Sequencing used PBMCs, mostly from graft donor cells, obtained 360 days after TCRalphabeta/CD19-depleted stem cell transplant. The receptors come from a boy under two years old who had a stem cell transplant for acute myeloid leukemia, so the T cells may come from the graft donor.

V usage is TRBV20-1 and J usage is TRBJ2-7, with D possibly being TRBD1 or TRBD2 (6 bases each). The V end was cut by 1 base, the J end by 0 bases, with 13 bases between. The germline gives CDR1 DFQATT, CDR2 SNEGSKA (reference sequence). The CDR3 covers 15 residues. CDR3 nucleotides: TGCAGTGCTAGAGGGGGGGCTTACCCCTCCTACGAGCAGTACTTC. Residues: CSARGGAYPSYEQYF.

This clonotype was seen many times. The V and J genes are TRBV20-1 and TRBJ2-3; either TRBD1 or TRBD2 may fit D (5 bases each). In germline, CDR1 is DFQATT, CDR2 SNEGSKA (reference sequence). The CDR3 totals 12 residues. The CDR3 protein is CRGVHSTDTQYF. The CDR3 DNA reads TGCAGGGGGGTACACTCCACAGATACGCAGTATTTT.